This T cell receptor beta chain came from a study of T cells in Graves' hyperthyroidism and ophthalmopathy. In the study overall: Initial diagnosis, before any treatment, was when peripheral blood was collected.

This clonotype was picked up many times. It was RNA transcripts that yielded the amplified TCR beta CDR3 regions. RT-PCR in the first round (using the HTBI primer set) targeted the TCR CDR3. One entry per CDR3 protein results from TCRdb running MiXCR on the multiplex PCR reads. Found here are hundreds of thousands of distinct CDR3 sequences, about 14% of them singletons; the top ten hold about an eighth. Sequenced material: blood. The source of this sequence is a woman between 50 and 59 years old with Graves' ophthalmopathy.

The DNA for the CDR3 is TGTGCCAGCAGCCCCACCCCGGGACCCTGGGAGGGCACAGATACGCAGTATTTT. Protein: CASSPTPGPWEGTDTQYF. The gene calls are TRBV11-2 and TRBJ2-3; tentatively, D is TRBD2 (6 bases). The CDR3 sequence is 18 residues long. CDR1 and CDR2 (germline): SGHAT, FQNNGV. Between the trimmed V and J ends, which lost 5 bases and 1 base, there was a span of 22 bases.